Listed below are T cell receptor beta chains from one sample, sequenced in a study of blood T cells in healthy people across ages. One entry per CDR3 protein, called by TCRdb with MiXCR from the 5' RACE reads. The sample carries hundreds of thousands of distinct CDR3 sequences, over 45% recorded once. What was sequenced was blood. The receptors stem from a man in his thirties or forties in good health. Each CDR3 is given with its conserved first and last residue. The order of the fields is CDR3 DNA, CDR3 protein, CDR3 length, clone size, J gene, V gene, D gene. D genes are given only for firm matches. Clone size, where shown, is once, few, many, or a class for clones that have expanded.

cdr3_nt: TGTGCCAGCAGCCAAATTGCTGACATTGGACCAAATACCGGGGAGCTGTTTTTT
cdr3_aa: CASSQIADIGPNTGELFF
cdr3_length: 18
clone_size: NA
j_call: TRBJ2-2
v_call: TRBV14
d_call: NA

cdr3_nt: TGCAGCTTTAAGTACACCGGGGAGCTGTTTTTT
cdr3_aa: CSFKYTGELFF
cdr3_length: 11
clone_size: NA
j_call: TRBJ2-2
v_call: TRBV29-1
d_call: NA

cdr3_nt: TGTGCCAGCAGTCCAAATAGCGGGAATTATCCCTACGAGCAGTACTTC
cdr3_aa: CASSPNSGNYPYEQYF
cdr3_length: 16
clone_size: NA
j_call: TRBJ2-7
v_call: TRBV27
d_call: TRBD2

cdr3_nt: TGTGCCAGCCGAAAATCGGCTAAGACAGGTCAGGACTATGGCTACACCTTC
cdr3_aa: CASRKSAKTGQDYGYTF
cdr3_length: 17
clone_size: NA
j_call: TRBJ1-2
v_call: TRBV21-1
d_call: NA

cdr3_nt: TGTGCCAGCAGTTTGCTCGACTACGAGCAGTACTTC
cdr3_aa: CASSLLDYEQYF
cdr3_length: 12
clone_size: NA
j_call: TRBJ2-7
v_call: TRBV12-3/TRBV12-4
d_call: NA

cdr3_nt: TGTGCCACCGTCCTTCCTGGGGCCAACGTCCTGACTTTC
cdr3_aa: CATVLPGANVLTF
cdr3_length: 13
clone_size: few
j_call: TRBJ2-6
v_call: TRBV6-2/TRBV6-3
d_call: NA

cdr3_nt: TGTGCCAGCGGGGGGGACACAGATACGCAGTATTTT
cdr3_aa: CASGGDTDTQYF
cdr3_length: 12
clone_size: NA
j_call: TRBJ2-3
v_call: TRBV3-1
d_call: TRBD2

cdr3_nt: TGTGCCAGCAGGGCCACAGGGTTCAACACTGAAGCTTTCTTT
cdr3_aa: CASRATGFNTEAFF
cdr3_length: 14
clone_size: NA
j_call: TRBJ1-1
v_call: TRBV6-5
d_call: NA

cdr3_nt: TGTGCCAGCAGCGCGACAGCTAATGAGCAGTTCTTC
cdr3_aa: CASSATANEQFF
cdr3_length: 12
clone_size: once
j_call: TRBJ2-1
v_call: TRBV7-6
d_call: NA

cdr3_nt: TGCAGCGTTACGAGACAGGGCCTGAATGAGCAGTTCTTC
cdr3_aa: CSVTRQGLNEQFF
cdr3_length: 13
clone_size: NA
j_call: TRBJ2-1
v_call: TRBV29-1
d_call: TRBD1

cdr3_nt: TGCGCCAGCACGGAGCGGGGGGACTTGGACGAGCAGTACTTC
cdr3_aa: CASTERGDLDEQYF
cdr3_length: 14
clone_size: few
j_call: TRBJ2-7
v_call: TRBV5-1
d_call: TRBD2

cdr3_nt: TGTGCCAGCACCCATGGGACAGCTAACGAAAAACTGTTTTTT
cdr3_aa: CASTHGTANEKLFF
cdr3_length: 14
clone_size: NA
j_call: TRBJ1-4
v_call: TRBV12-3/TRBV12-4
d_call: TRBD1

cdr3_nt: TGTGCCAGCAGTTCCTTCGACAGGGGGGGATACGAGCAGTACTTC
cdr3_aa: CASSSFDRGGYEQYF
cdr3_length: 15
clone_size: NA
j_call: TRBJ2-7
v_call: TRBV27
d_call: TRBD1

cdr3_nt: TGTGCCAGCAGTTCCCCTGGCGGGAGCTCCTACGAGCAGTACTTC
cdr3_aa: CASSSPGGSSYEQYF
cdr3_length: 15
clone_size: NA
j_call: TRBJ2-7
v_call: TRBV28
d_call: TRBD2

cdr3_nt: TGTGCCAGCAGCCCGGGGAGCATGAACACTGAAGCTTTCTTT
cdr3_aa: CASSPGSMNTEAFF
cdr3_length: 14
clone_size: few
j_call: TRBJ1-1
v_call: TRBV7-6
d_call: NA

cdr3_nt: TGTGCCAGCGGCCGGGGGGCACCCCAGCCCCAGCATTTT
cdr3_aa: CASGRGAPQPQHF
cdr3_length: 13
clone_size: NA
j_call: TRBJ1-5
v_call: TRBV27
d_call: NA

cdr3_nt: TGCAGTGCTCACCCCCTAGTAGGCGGCGATACGCAGTATTTT
cdr3_aa: CSAHPLVGGDTQYF
cdr3_length: 14
clone_size: NA
j_call: TRBJ2-3
v_call: TRBV20-1
d_call: NA

cdr3_nt: TGCAGTGCGGGTTCTTTCCTAGAGCAGTACTTC
cdr3_aa: CSAGSFLEQYF
cdr3_length: 11
clone_size: NA
j_call: TRBJ2-7
v_call: TRBV20-1
d_call: NA

cdr3_nt: TGTGCCAGCAGCTTCGGACAGGGTCGGGAGACCCAGTACTTC
cdr3_aa: CASSFGQGRETQYF
cdr3_length: 14
clone_size: many
j_call: TRBJ2-5
v_call: TRBV7-2
d_call: TRBD1

cdr3_nt: TGCAGTGGGGAACTAGGCGGGAGCTACGAGCAGTACTTC
cdr3_aa: CSGELGGSYEQYF
cdr3_length: 13
clone_size: NA
j_call: TRBJ2-7
v_call: TRBV20-1
d_call: TRBD2

cdr3_nt: TGTGCCAGCAGCTTAGGTTCAGCTGGGGAGTTCTTC
cdr3_aa: CASSLGSAGEFF
cdr3_length: 12
clone_size: few
j_call: TRBJ2-1
v_call: TRBV7-9
d_call: NA

cdr3_nt: TGTGCCAGCAGCCTAGGGGGCGCGGGGGATGAGACCCAGTACTTC
cdr3_aa: CASSLGGAGDETQYF
cdr3_length: 15
clone_size: NA
j_call: TRBJ2-5
v_call: TRBV3-1
d_call: NA

cdr3_nt: TGCAGTGCTAGAGGGCTAGCGGGGTCCCCCTCCTACAATGAGCAGTTCTTC
cdr3_aa: CSARGLAGSPSYNEQFF
cdr3_length: 17
clone_size: NA
j_call: TRBJ2-1
v_call: TRBV20-1
d_call: TRBD2

cdr3_nt: TGCGCCAGCAGCTGGGTTTACGGGTCTGCAAACATTCAGTACTTC
cdr3_aa: CASSWVYGSANIQYF
cdr3_length: 15
clone_size: NA
j_call: TRBJ2-4
v_call: TRBV5-1
d_call: NA

cdr3_nt: TGCAGCCCACGTGGGGCGGAAGAGACCCAGTACTTC
cdr3_aa: CSPRGAEETQYF
cdr3_length: 12
clone_size: NA
j_call: TRBJ2-5
v_call: TRBV20-1
d_call: NA